The present entry profiles one T cell receptor (beta chain) with its context. This record comes from a study of blood T cell repertoires in COVID-19. Across the whole study: The United States, Italy and Spain supplied acute and convalescent COVID-19 samples. PBMCs, B-cell-depleted T cells, or T cells provided the cDNA or gDNA that made up the material.

Libraries were prepared by immunoSEQ multiplex PCR; TCRdb keeps only in-frame clonotypes and omits some of them. The profile shows 200,000 to 250,000 clones, over 75% of them singletons. In germline, CDR1 is SQVTM, CDR2 ANQGSEA. Trimming at V came to 7 bases and at J to 1 base, leaving 4 bases not matched to a gene. The length of the CDR3 is 13 residues. J is TRBJ1-1 and V is TRBV29-1; 9 bases fit TRBD1. The sequencing input was peripheral blood. The source of this sequence is a man aged 25-45 years who had recovered from COVID-19. The CDR3 region has the DNA TGCAGCGCCACGGGACAGGGGAACACTGAAGCTTTCTTT. Protein sequence: CSATGQGNTEAFF.